These T cell receptor beta chains were read from a single sample in a study of T cells in Graves' hyperthyroidism and ophthalmopathy. A single record per CDR3 protein comes from TCRdb applying MiXCR to the multiplex PCR reads. The sample has approximately 600,000 distinct CDR3 sequences, roughly 13% seen once. Sample: blood. The source of these receptors is a woman in her 30s with Graves' hyperthyroidism that later progressed to Graves' ophthalmopathy. Both conserved end residues are part of each CDR3. A D gene is named only where the DNA matches it firmly. Only part of the rows carry a size: once, few, many, or a class if the clone is expanded.

size	J	D	V	DNA	CDR3
many	TRBJ2-1	-	TRBV30	TGTGCCTGGAGTCTTAGCGGAGAGCAGTTCTTC	CAWSLSGEQFF
-	TRBJ2-5	-	TRBV6-1	TGTGCCAGCAGTGAATCAGGAAGGGGCACCCAGACCCAGTACTTC	CASSESGRGTQTQYF
many	TRBJ1-4	-	TRBV15	TGTGCCACCAGCAGAGACAGGGGCAAGGAAAAACTGTTTTTT	CATSRDRGKEKLFF
many	TRBJ1-4	-	TRBV6-1	TGTGCCAGCAGTGAGGGGGCAGGCTATAATGAAAAACTGTTTTTT	CASSEGAGYNEKLFF
many	TRBJ2-5	-	TRBV3-1	TGTGCCAGCAGCCAGGATTCTAGCGTACAAGAGACCCAGTACTTC	CASSQDSSVQETQYF
many	TRBJ2-1	TRBD2	TRBV20-1	TGCAGTGCGCGGACTAGCGGAGACAATGAGCAGTTCTTC	CSARTSGDNEQFF
-	TRBJ1-4	-	TRBV29-1	TGCAGCGCCGGATGGGGGGATGAAAAACTGTTTTTT	CSAGWGDEKLFF
few	TRBJ1-1	-	TRBV11-2	TGTGCCAGCAGCCCGCGGAAAGTGGGGGAGAGGGACACTGAAGCTTTCTTT	CASSPRKVGERDTEAFF
many	TRBJ2-2	-	TRBV27	TGTGCCAGCAGTCCCGGGATTAACACCGGGGAGCTGTTTTTT	CASSPGINTGELFF
-	TRBJ2-3	TRBD1	TRBV7-9	TGTGCCAGCAGCTTCCCGGGACAGGGTCGTACGCAGTATTTT	CASSFPGQGRTQYF
many	TRBJ2-5	-	TRBV28	TGTGCCAGCAGTTTAGTAAAAGAGACCCAGTACTTC	CASSLVKETQYF
many	TRBJ1-2	TRBD1	TRBV5-1	TGCGCCAGCAGCGAAGGGACAGGAGATGGCTACACCTTC	CASSEGTGDGYTF
-	TRBJ2-1	TRBD2	TRBV5-6	TGTGCCAGCAGCAACCGAGGGGCAGCGGGAAGGTCCTACAATGAGCAGTTCTTC	CASSNRGAAGRSYNEQFF
many	TRBJ1-1	-	TRBV19	TGTGCCAGTAATGTGGGGTTGGGCACTGAAGCTTTCTTT	CASNVGLGTEAFF
many	TRBJ2-1	TRBD2	TRBV6-2/TRBV6-3	TGTGCCAGCAGTTACTCGATGACTAGCGTGTACAATGAGCAGTTCTTC	CASSYSMTSVYNEQFF
many	TRBJ1-3	-	TRBV28	TGTGCCAGCAGTTCAAACGGAAACTCTGGAAACACCATATATTTT	CASSSNGNSGNTIYF
many	TRBJ1-2	-	TRBV27	TGTGCCAGCAGTTTGGGAATAGGGGGTTACTATGGCTACACCTTC	CASSLGIGGYYGYTF
many	TRBJ1-2	TRBD1	TRBV20-1	TGCAGTGCTAGGACCGGGACAGAAGATGGCTACACCTTC	CSARTGTEDGYTF
many	TRBJ2-3	TRBD2	TRBV27	TGTGCCAGCAGTTTCGGACTAGCGGGAGGGCCGAGGACAGATACGCAGTATTTT	CASSFGLAGGPRTDTQYF
-	TRBJ1-3	-	TRBV7-8	TGTGCCAGCAGCTTAGGATCTGCTGGCCCCGGAGGAAACACCATATATTTT	CASSLGSAGPGGNTIYF
many	TRBJ1-2	-	TRBV27	TGTGCCAGCAGTTTCTTTCCCTCAGGGGAGGAAGCGAAAGGCTACACCTTC	CASSFFPSGEEAKGYTF
-	TRBJ2-1	TRBD1	TRBV29-1	TGCAGCGCGGACAGGGCGGGTGAGCAGTTCTTC	CSADRAGEQFF
many	TRBJ2-2	-	TRBV28	TGTGCCAGCAGTGGCCTCATGGCCGGGGAGCTGTTTTTT	CASSGLMAGELFF
many	TRBJ1-4	TRBD1	TRBV20-1	TGCAGTGCTACCGGGACAGGGAATGAAAAACTGTTTTTT	CSATGTGNEKLFF
once	TRBJ2-3	-	TRBV29-1	TGCAGCGTTGATGGTACGCAGTATTTT	CSVDGTQYF
-	TRBJ2-3	-	TRBV20-1	TGCAGTGCTAGAGGAGAGGGGTCGGCTAGCACAGATACGCAGTATTTT	CSARGEGSASTDTQYF
many	TRBJ1-1	-	TRBV14	TGTGCCAGCAGCCCGGCTCCCTGGGCAGGGGTCGCTGAAGCTTTCTTT	CASSPAPWAGVAEAFF
few	TRBJ1-3	-	TRBV7-9	TGTGCCAGCAGTCAGGCAAGGTCTCTCTCTGGAAACACCATATATTTT	CASSQARSLSGNTIYF
many	TRBJ1-1	-	TRBV12-3/TRBV12-4	TGTGCCAGCAGTGACAGTAACACTGAAGCTTTCTTT	CASSDSNTEAFF